Below are 18 T cell receptor beta chains sequenced from a single sample in a study of vaccination effects on CD4 cells after COVID-19. Their antigen targets remain unknown. Ahead of sequencing, the ViraFEST assay grew antigen-specific CD4+ T cells using viral peptide pools. The authors isolated CD4+ T cells after 10 days of culture. Vaccinated participants had no history of SARS-CoV-2 infection and tested negative for nucleocapsid antibodies. Generated by immunoSEQ multiplex PCR, the TCRdb table keeps only in-frame clones and is missing some. The sample lists about 73,000 clones, approximately 74% occurring once. The sequencing used CD4+ T cells from PBMCs cultured with HCoV-NL63 spike peptides, collected before COVID-19 vaccination. These receptors originate from a human donor who received a COVID-19 vaccine.

The V call is TRBV5-6, the J call TRBJ1-5; D is undetermined. CDR3 length: 15 residues. Per germline, CDR1 SGHDT and CDR2 YYEEEE. With 4 bases removed from V and 0 bases from J, the gap between germline ends came to 11 bases. The CDR3 DNA follows: TGTGCCAGCAGCCGTACAGAATATAGCAATCAGCCCCAGCATTTT. Protein product: CASSRTEYSNQPQHF.

This rearrangement joins TRBV14 to TRBJ2-1; tentative D call: TRBD2 (7 bases). This CDR3 has 16 residues. CDR1 and CDR2 from the germline V gene are SGHDN and FVKESK. V lost 0 bases and J lost 6, with 15 bases in between. The DNA for the CDR3 is TGTGCCAGCAGCCAAGAAGGGAGGGGGGCGGTCAATGAGCAGTTCTTC. Translated: CASSQEGRGAVNEQFF.

The rearrangement joins TRBV25-1 to TRBJ1-4, with D unresolved. Trimming stripped 4 bases from V and 4 bases from J, with 13 bases between. In germline, CDR1 is MGHDK, CDR2 SYGVNS. The CDR3 has 15 residues. For the CDR3, the DNA is TGTGCCAGCAGTGTATCGGCAGAATATAATGAAAAACTGTTTTTT. Its protein is CASSVSAEYNEKLFF.

Concerning this clone itself: One junction end does not reproduce the germline sequence, and a read error may be involved. The chain has TRBV7-8 and TRBJ2-2; possibly TRBD1 for D (6 bases). The CDR3 has 14 residues. The V gene's germline CDR1 is SGHVS and CDR2 FQNEAQ. CDR3 in amino acids: CASSAQGNAGELFF. Written as DNA, the CDR3 is TGTGCCAGCAGCGCCCAGGGGAACGCCGGGGAGCTGTTTTTT.

In this sample, this clone turned up a few times. The rearrangement uses TRBV2 and TRBJ1-2; 8 bases are shared with TRBD1. Germline V lookup: CDR1 SNHLY, CDR2 FYNNEI. This CDR3 region has 12 residues. V lost 6 bases, J lost 6 bases, and 3 bases stayed unmatched. The DNA of the CDR3 is TGTGCCAGCAGGAGGACAGGGAATGGCTACACCTTC. Protein sequence: CASRRTGNGYTF.

This clone was found a few times. This chain connects TRBV7-2 to TRBJ1-5; possible D gene TRBD1, 5 bases. The CDR3 consists of 14 residues. V lost 1 base, J lost 7 bases, and 11 bases lay in between. Germline lookup yields CDR1 SGHTA and CDR2 FQGNSA. The CDR3 protein is CASSLEAGRQPQHF. CDR3 in DNA: TGTGCCAGCAGCTTAGAGGCGGGGCGGCAGCCCCAGCATTTT.

The rearrangement uses TRBV7-3 and TRBJ2-1; weak D call: TRBD1 (6 bases). Germline V gene data show CDR1 as SGHTA and CDR2 as FQGTGA. Trimming left V 8 bases short and J 9 bases short, with 17 bases between. This CDR3 has 13 residues. The CDR3 nucleotides are TGTGCCAGCGGAAGGACAGCCCCCGGTGAGCAGTTCTTC. Its translation is CASGRTAPGEQFF.

In DNA, the CDR3 is TGTGCCAGCAGTTTAGATCAGCCCCAGCATTTT. As protein: CASSLDQPQHF. The chain links TRBV2 to TRBJ1-5; D is undetermined. The CDR3 contains 11 residues. V was trimmed by 5 bases and J by 5 bases, leaving 4 bases between them. Germline CDR1 SNHLY, CDR2 FYNNEI.

The chain is built from TRBV28 and TRBJ2-3, with 9 bases lining up with TRBD1. The CDR3 runs to 15 residues. Per the germline V gene, CDR1 is MDHEN and CDR2 is SYDVKM. V trimming: 5 bases; J trimming: 0 bases; junction bases outside the gene matches: 3. In nucleotides, the CDR3 is TGTGCCAGCAGTACCGGGACAGGGAGCACAGATACGCAGTATTTT. Its translation is CASSTGTGSTDTQYF.

The CDR3 nucleotides are TGTGCCAGCAGACTCCGGGACCCGATGAATTCACCCCTCCACTTT. This encodes CASRLRDPMNSPLHF. This chain uses TRBV28 with TRBJ1-6, with D perhaps TRBD1 (5 bases). In germline, CDR1 is MDHEN, CDR2 SYDVKM. This CDR3 is built from 15 residues. Trimming stripped 6 bases from V and 7 bases from J, with 16 bases between.

This clone was detected a few times. This chain uses TRBV30 with TRBJ1-2, with D possibly being TRBD1 (5 bases). V lost 2 bases to trimming and J lost 7 bases, with 23 bases between them. This CDR3 region has 16 residues. Germline V gene data show CDR1 as GTSNPN and CDR2 as SVGIG (reference sequence). In DNA form, the CDR3 reads TGTGCCTGGAGTTCTCAATTCAGGGTTGTCTCAGTTGGCTACACCTTC. This codes for CAWSSQFRVVSVGYTF.

This clone was picked up a small number of times. The gene calls are TRBV7-9 and TRBJ1-4; D is ambiguous. V was clipped by 5 bases and J by 0 bases, with 7 bases between them. This CDR3 is built from 14 residues. Germline assignment: CDR1 SEHNR and CDR2 FQNEAQ (reference sequence). CDR3 loop: CASSLQATNEKLFF. DNA of the CDR3: TGTGCCAGCAGCCTCCAGGCAACTAATGAAAAACTGTTTTTT.

This clone was seen just once. This sequence joins TRBV24-1 and TRBJ1-5, with TRBD1 identical over 9 bases. V trimming: 2 bases; J trimming: 5 bases; junction bases outside the gene matches: 3. This CDR3 has 15 residues. Germline assignment: CDR1 KGHDR and CDR2 SFDVKD. CDR3 nucleotides: TGTGCCACCAGTGATTCGGGACAGGGACATCAGCCCCAGCATTTT. Protein sequence: CATSDSGQGHQPQHF.

This rearrangement joins TRBV3-1 (or the pseudogene TRBV3-2) to TRBJ2-5; maybe TRBD2 (6 bases). Trimming pared 0 bases from V and 5 bases from J, leaving 22 bases between. The CDR3 length is 18 residues. Germline V gene sequence: CDR1 LGHDT, CDR2 YNNKEL (reference sequence). CDR3 nucleotides: TGTGCCAGCAGCCAAGATGTCTTTCGCGGGGATAGGGAGGAGACCCAGTACTTC. Translation: CASSQDVFRGDREETQYF.

V usage is TRBV5-5 and J usage is TRBJ2-7; perhaps TRBD2 as D (5 bases). CDR3 length: 15 amino acids. Between the trimmed V and J ends, which lost 4 bases and 0 bases, there was a span of 14 bases. Germline V gives CDR1 SGHKS, CDR2 YYEKEE (reference sequence). This CDR3 is CASSLGGGYSYEQYV. For the CDR3, the DNA is TGTGCCAGCAGCCTTGGAGGTGGTTACTCCTACGAGCAGTACGTC.

This clone has more than one count but fewer than ten. V is TRBV24-1 and J is TRBJ2-2; no clear D. The germline V gene has CDR1 KGHDR and CDR2 SFDVKD. CDR3 size: 13 residues. V was trimmed by 9 bases and J by 0 bases, leaving 7 bases between them. In DNA, the CDR3 is TGTGCCACCCGGCGAGCGAACACCGGGGAGCTGTTTTTT. This encodes CATRRANTGELFF.

The CDR3 is CAWRATGTYGYTF. In nucleotides, the CDR3 is TGTGCCTGGAGGGCCACAGGGACCTATGGCTACACCTTC. The chain employs TRBV30 and TRBJ1-2; weak D call: TRBD1 (6 bases). Deletions cut 3 bases from V and 4 bases from J, with 12 bases between. This CDR3 has 13 residues. The germline gives CDR1 GTSNPN, CDR2 SVGIG (reference sequence).

The chain is built from TRBV6-5 and TRBJ1-1; D gene uncertain. In germline, CDR1 is MNHEY, CDR2 SVGAGI. The CDR3 runs 15 residues. V was cut by 6 bases and J by 0 bases, with 14 bases left in between. This CDR3 is CASSHTGLMNTEAFF. The CDR3 coding sequence is TGTGCCAGCAGCCACACGGGCCTAATGAACACTGAAGCTTTCTTT.